The 30 T cell receptor beta chains below all came from one sample that was sequenced in a study of PD-1 blockade in mismatch repair-deficient tumors. The assay was immunoSEQ multiplex PCR, and TCRdb's table has in-frame clones only and misses some. The data contain tens of thousands of clones, approximately 90% of them singletons. The sequenced sample was peripheral blood, obtained 52 weeks after starting pembrolizumab. These receptor sequences come from an adult with mismatch repair-deficient cancer.

This chain links TRBV4-1 with TRBJ2-1; 10 positions match TRBD2. This CDR3 region has 16 residues. Trimming took 3 bases from V and 7 from J; bases not matched to a gene: 9. The V gene's germline CDR1 is MGHRA and CDR2 YSYEKL. CDR3 region: CASSQAPRTSGNEQFF. Written as DNA, the CDR3 is TGCGCCAGCAGCCAGGCCCCCCGGACTAGCGGAAATGAGCAGTTCTTC.

This chain joins TRBV27 and TRBJ2-2; D may be TRBD1 or TRBD2 (5 bases each). V was clipped by 3 bases and J by 5 bases, with 19 bases between them. This CDR3 contains 17 residues. Germline assignment: CDR1 MNHEY and CDR2 SMNVEV (reference sequence). CDR3 region: CASSLLDAVRGTGELFF. The DNA for the CDR3 is TGTGCCAGCAGTTTGTTAGACGCTGTGAGGGGAACCGGGGAGCTGTTTTTT.

The chain uses TRBV27 and TRBJ2-3; 7 nucleotides line up with TRBD2. The trim removed 0 bases at V and 6 bases at J, leaving 3 bases unmatched. Per the germline V gene, CDR1 is MNHEY and CDR2 is SMNVEV (reference sequence). The CDR3 has 14 residues. The CDR3 region is CASSLSWEGDTQYF. In DNA, the CDR3 is TGTGCCAGCAGTTTATCGTGGGAGGGGGATACGCAGTATTTT.

V gene TRBV29-1 combines with J gene TRBJ2-3, with D perhaps matching TRBD2 (5 bases). V was shortened by 6 bases and J by 1 base, with 14 bases between the two germline ends. CDR1 is SQVTM, CDR2 ANQGSEA, per germline. CDR3 length: 14 amino acids. The CDR3 nucleotides are TGCAGCGTGGAGCCGAGGCGGGGCACAGATACGCAGTATTTT. Encoded protein: CSVEPRRGTDTQYF.

The gene calls are TRBV2 and TRBJ1-4, with TRBD1 matching over 8 bases. The germline V gene has CDR1 SNHLY and CDR2 FYNNEI. The CDR3 runs 15 residues. The junction had 6 bases not matched to a gene; V was cut back by 6 bases and J by 3 bases. The DNA for the CDR3 is TGTGCCAGCAGACGGACAGGGTCCGCTAATGAAAAACTGTTTTTT. It encodes CASRRTGSANEKLFF.

The V and J genes are TRBV27 and TRBJ2-1, with 11 positions matching TRBD2. The CDR3 is 15 residues long. Germline trimming cut 5 bases from V and 5 bases from J; bases unmatched to any gene: 5. Germline lookup yields CDR1 MNHEY and CDR2 SMNVEV (reference sequence). CDR3 DNA sequence: TGTGCCAGCAGTCCACTAGCGGGAGAGAACAATGAGCAGTTCTTC. It specifies CASSPLAGENNEQFF.

Only one count was recorded for this clone. The chain couples TRBV14 to TRBJ2-5; D is undetermined. Germline assignment: CDR1 SGHDN and CDR2 FVKESK. This CDR3 is built from 15 residues. Trimming left V 0 bases short and J 6 bases short, with 14 bases between. For the CDR3, the DNA is TGTGCCAGCAGCCAAGATTCCGGGTGGGATCAGACCCAGTACTTC. This encodes CASSQDSGWDQTQYF.

The chain recombines TRBV19 with TRBJ1-1; TRBD1 matches at 11 bases. CDR1 is LNHDA and CDR2 is SQIVND in the germline V gene (reference sequence). V lost 5 bases and J lost 5; bases outside the gene matches: 7. CDR3 length: 15 amino acids. The CDR3 sequence is CASSPRTGGWTEAFF. The CDR3 nucleotides are TGTGCCAGTAGTCCTCGGACAGGGGGCTGGACTGAAGCTTTCTTT.

The DNA of the CDR3 is TGTGCCAGCAGCTTTTGGGACAGGGGGCCTTACGAGCAGTACTTC. Residues: CASSFWDRGPYEQYF. V usage is TRBV11-2 and J usage is TRBJ2-7; 12 bases are shared with TRBD1. Trimming removed 3 bases from V and 4 bases from J; junction bases left unmatched: 4. The CDR3 contains 15 residues. Germline-derived CDR1 and CDR2 are SGHAT and FQNNGV.

The chain is built from TRBV4-1 and TRBJ1-1; no firm D call. Per germline, CDR1 MGHRA and CDR2 YSYEKL. V was shortened by 4 bases and J by 6 bases, with 12 bases between the two germline ends. CDR3 length equals 13 residues. The CDR3 spells CASSLVGNPEAFF. The CDR3 DNA sequence: TGCGCCAGCAGCCTGGTAGGCAATCCTGAAGCTTTCTTT.

This chain joins TRBV29-1 and TRBJ2-7; D may correspond to TRBD1 or TRBD2 (5 bases each). CDR1 is SQVTM, CDR2 ANQGSEA, per germline. The CDR3 sequence is 12 residues long. V lost 4 bases and J 3 bases, leaving 10 bases between the germline ends. The CDR3 spells CSVGDSGYEQYF. The DNA of the CDR3 is TGCAGCGTTGGTGACAGCGGCTACGAGCAGTACTTC.

This clone was found a few times. V usage is TRBV7-8 and J usage is TRBJ2-7, with D perhaps TRBD1 (5 bases). The length of the CDR3 is 13 residues. Per the germline V gene, CDR1 is SGHVS and CDR2 is FQNEAQ. The V end lost 4 bases, the J end lost 2 bases, and 9 bases lay between the germline ends. This CDR3 reads CASSSGIPYEQYF. The CDR3 DNA follows: TGTGCCAGCAGCTCAGGGATCCCCTACGAGCAGTACTTC.

The chain links TRBV28 to TRBJ2-3; 7 nucleotides agree with TRBD2. Germline-derived CDR1 and CDR2 are MDHEN and SYDVKM. Trimming took 7 bases from V and 2 from J; bases not matched to a gene: 12. The CDR3 consists of 16 residues. CDR3 protein: CASTLAGRRSTDTQYF. The CDR3 DNA follows: TGTGCCAGCACTCTCGCCGGGAGGAGATCCACAGATACGCAGTATTTT.

V gene TRBV11-2 combines with J gene TRBJ2-3; D unresolved. Trimming left V 4 bases short and J 4 bases short, with 18 bases between. Per the germline V gene, CDR1 is SGHAT and CDR2 is FQNNGV. The CDR3 length is 16 residues. The DNA of the CDR3 is TGTGCCAGCAGCTCCCAGCTAGATCGTCTTCCAGATACGCAGTATTTT. Translating it yields CASSSQLDRLPDTQYF.

The gene calls are TRBV11-2 and TRBJ2-7; D is unclear. Per germline, CDR1 SGHAT and CDR2 FQNNGV. The CDR3 covers 13 residues. Trimming removed 1 base from V and 2 bases from J, with 6 bases in between. The CDR3 here is CASSLGQTYEQYF. CDR3 sequence (DNA): TGTGCCAGCAGCTTAGGGCAGACCTACGAGCAGTACTTC.

The chain couples TRBV19 to TRBJ1-1; the D is unclear. The V gene lost 7 bases and the J gene lost 0 bases, with 9 bases spanning the gap. CDR3 length: 13 amino acids. Germline V gene sequence: CDR1 LNHDA, CDR2 SQIVND (reference sequence). CDR3 DNA: TGTGCCAGTATGACCCAGATGAACACTGAAGCTTTCTTT. This translates into CASMTQMNTEAFF.

The gene calls are TRBV18 and TRBJ2-5; tentative D call: TRBD2 (5 bases). The V gene's germline CDR1 is KGHSH and CDR2 LQKENI. The V and J ends lost 4 bases and 5 bases respectively, with 5 bases between them. The CDR3 covers 11 residues. CDR3 residues: CASSRGETQYF. The CDR3 DNA reads TGTGCCAGCTCACGAGGGGAGACCCAGTACTTC.

The rearrangement joins TRBV19 to TRBJ1-5; no clear D. This CDR3 comprises 15 residues. V lost 0 bases, J lost 2 bases, and 8 bases lay in between. Germline lookup yields CDR1 LNHDA and CDR2 SQIVND (reference sequence). The CDR3 loop is CASSIDGFRNQPQHF. In DNA form, the CDR3 reads TGTGCCAGTAGTATAGATGGGTTCCGCAATCAGCCCCAGCATTTT.

This rearrangement joins TRBV5-5 to TRBJ1-5; weak D call: TRBD1 (5 bases). The CDR3 loop spans 12 amino acids. Germline-derived CDR1 and CDR2 are SGHKS and YYEKEE (reference sequence). V dropped 4 bases and J dropped 8 bases, with 10 bases sitting between them. The CDR3: CASSPLGEPQHF. The CDR3 DNA follows: TGTGCCAGCAGCCCTTTGGGGGAGCCCCAGCATTTT.

The rearrangement joins TRBV7-9 to TRBJ2-3; 12 positions agree with TRBD2. Germline-derived CDR1 and CDR2 are SEHNR and FQNEAQ (reference sequence). The CDR3 contains 17 residues. With 3 bases clipped from V and 1 base from J, the junction kept 5 bases outside the gene matches. The DNA of the CDR3 is TGTGCCAGCAGCTTGTCTAGCGGGGGGGCGGGCACAGATACGCAGTATTTT. Translating it yields CASSLSSGGAGTDTQYF.

This chain links TRBV5-6 with TRBJ2-7, with D unclear. The ends were cut back, 4 bases at V and 2 bases at J, with 10 bases in the middle. Germline V CDR1 and CDR2: SGHDT, YYEEEE. The CDR3 is 13 residues long. Here the CDR3 DNA reads TGTGCCAGCAGCAGACTCGGACCCTACGAGCAGTACTTC. Translation: CASSRLGPYEQYF.

CDR3 loop: CASSYSLTGGPGGQYF. CDR3 bases: TGTGCCAGCAGTTACTCGTTGACGGGAGGGCCCGGTGGGCAGTACTTC. This chain uses TRBV6-5 with TRBJ2-7, with 8 bases lining up with TRBD2. V shed 0 bases, J shed 9 bases, and the junction held 13 bases outside the gene matches. CDR3 length equals 16 residues. Germline assignment: CDR1 MNHEY and CDR2 SVGAGI.

The sample holds one count of this clone. CDR3 sequence: CASSYRDSTDTQYF. The CDR3 nucleotides are TGTGCCAGCAGTTACCGGGACAGCACAGATACGCAGTATTTT. This rearrangement joins TRBV6-6 to TRBJ2-3; D could derive from TRBD1 or TRBD2 (5 bases each). Trimming shortened V by 2 bases and J by 0 bases, and 6 bases separated the two germline ends. The CDR3 length is 14 residues. Germline loops: CDR1 MNHNY, CDR2 SVGAGI (reference sequence).

The chain is built from TRBV10-3 and TRBJ2-7; D unresolved. V was pared by 3 bases and J by 0 bases, with 12 bases between. The CDR3 is 15 residues long. Germline V gene lookup returns CDR1 ENHRY and CDR2 SYGVKD. This chain's CDR3 is CAISDSPGGSYEQYF. As DNA, the CDR3 is TGTGCCATCAGTGATAGTCCGGGTGGCTCCTACGAGCAGTACTTC.

The rearrangement joins TRBV28 to TRBJ2-7, with 8 nucleotides matching TRBD1. Trimming at V came to 8 bases and at J to 3 bases, leaving 6 bases not matched to a gene. The CDR3 is 13 amino acids. CDR1 and CDR2 from the germline V gene are MDHEN and SYDVKM. The CDR3 bases are TGTGCCAGCGGCTCGGGACAGGTCTACGAGCAGTACTTC. It is translated as CASGSGQVYEQYF.

This chain links TRBV2 with TRBJ2-1; no clear D. Germline V CDR1 and CDR2: SNHLY, FYNNEI. Trimming took 6 bases from V and 8 from J, leaving 11 bases between them. This CDR3 spans 12 amino acids. For the CDR3, the DNA is TGTGCCAGCAGGGACCCCTTAGATGAGCAGTTCTTC. Amino acid sequence: CASRDPLDEQFF.

The chain has TRBV5-4 and TRBJ1-2, with D possibly matching TRBD1 (5 bases). This CDR3 is 14 amino acids long. Trimming shortened V by 4 bases and J by 2 bases, and 12 bases separated the two germline ends. Per the germline V gene, CDR1 is SGHNT and CDR2 is YYREEE (reference sequence). The CDR3 is CASSPGTANYGYTF. Written as DNA, the CDR3 is TGTGCCAGCAGCCCGGGGACCGCGAACTATGGCTACACCTTC. Drawing the rest from reference TRBV5-4 and TRBJ1-2, the complete variable domain is ETGVTQSPTHLIKTRGQQVTLRCSSQSGHNTVSWYQQALGQGPQFIFQYYREEENGRGNFPPRFSGLQFPNYSSELNVNALELDDSALYLCASSPGTANYGYTFGSGTRLTVV.

The chain uses TRBV14 and TRBJ2-1; 8 nucleotides line up with TRBD1. The CDR3 contains 15 residues. After removal of 3 bases from V and 5 bases from J, the junction contained 6 bases not matched to a gene. Germline V gene lookup returns CDR1 SGHDN and CDR2 FVKESK. The CDR3 sequence is CASSHRQGTNNEQFF. The DNA for the CDR3 is TGTGCCAGCAGCCATAGACAGGGGACGAACAATGAGCAGTTCTTC.

The rearrangement joins TRBV28 to TRBJ2-7; the match to TRBD1 covers 10 bases. V was clipped by 5 bases and J by 1 base; unmatched bases: 8. Germline assignment: CDR1 MDHEN and CDR2 SYDVKM. This CDR3 contains 16 residues. CDR3 region: CASSREGQGKSYEQYF. The CDR3, as DNA: TGTGCCAGCAGTCGGGAGGGACAGGGGAAATCCTACGAGCAGTACTTC. The entire variable domain, with the rest obtained from reference TRBV28 and TRBJ2-7, is as follows: DVKVTQSSRYLVKRTGEKVFLECVQDMDHENMFWYRQDPGLGLRLIYFSYDVKMKEKGDIPEGYSVSREKKERFSLILESASTNQTSMYLCASSREGQGKSYEQYFGPGTRLTVT.

This chain connects TRBV9 to TRBJ2-4; D is perhaps TRBD1 or TRBD2 (5 bases each). The ends were cut back, 3 bases at V and 8 bases at J, with 15 bases in the middle. CDR1 SGDLS and CDR2 YYNGEE come from the germline V gene. The CDR3 spans 14 residues. CDR3 region: CASSEGTGKDIQYF. The CDR3 region has the DNA TGTGCCAGCAGCGAGGGGACGGGGAAGGACATTCAGTACTTC. The whole variable domain, filled in from reference TRBV9 and TRBJ2-4, reads DSGVTQTPKHLITATGQRVTLRCSPRSGDLSVYWYQQSLDQGLQFLIQYYNGEERAKGNILERFSAQQFPDLHSELNLSSLELGDSALYFCASSEGTGKDIQYFGAGTRLSVL.